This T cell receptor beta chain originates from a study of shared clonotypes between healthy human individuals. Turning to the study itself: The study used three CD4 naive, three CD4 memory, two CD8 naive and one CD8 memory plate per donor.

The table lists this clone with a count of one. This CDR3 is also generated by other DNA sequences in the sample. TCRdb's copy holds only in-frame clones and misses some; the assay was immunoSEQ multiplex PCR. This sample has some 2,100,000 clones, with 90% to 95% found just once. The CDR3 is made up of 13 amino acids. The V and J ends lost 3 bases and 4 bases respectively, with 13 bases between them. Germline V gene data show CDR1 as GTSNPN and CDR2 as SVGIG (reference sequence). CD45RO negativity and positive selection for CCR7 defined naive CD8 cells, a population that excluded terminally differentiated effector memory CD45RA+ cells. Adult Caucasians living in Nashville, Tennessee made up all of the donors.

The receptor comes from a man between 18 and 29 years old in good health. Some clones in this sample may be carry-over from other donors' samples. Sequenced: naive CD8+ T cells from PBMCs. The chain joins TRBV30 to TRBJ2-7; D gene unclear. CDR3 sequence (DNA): TGTGCCTGGAGCTTAACGGGCCCTTACGAGCAGTACTTC. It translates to CAWSLTGPYEQYF.